The present T cell receptor beta chain was sequenced within a study of technical replicates of blood from a handful of donors. Using immunoSEQ multiplex PCR, the repertoire was profiled, and TCRdb retains in-frame clones only, with some absent. Of roughly 100,000 clones in the sample, about 95% are singletons; the top ten hold 0.34%. V was pared by 0 bases and J by 0 bases, with 12 bases between. Germline loops: CDR1 ENHRY, CDR2 SYGVKD. This CDR3 is 17 amino acids long. The sample holds one count of this clone. The sequenced sample consisted of T cells isolated from PBMCs. The V call is TRBV10-3, the J call TRBJ1-3; tentative D call: TRBD1 (6 bases). This clonotype was sampled from a human donor in good health. CDR3 DNA sequence: TGTGCCATCAGTGAGTCGGGCGGACAGATCTCTGGAAACACCATATATTTT. This gives the protein CAISESGGQISGNTIYF.